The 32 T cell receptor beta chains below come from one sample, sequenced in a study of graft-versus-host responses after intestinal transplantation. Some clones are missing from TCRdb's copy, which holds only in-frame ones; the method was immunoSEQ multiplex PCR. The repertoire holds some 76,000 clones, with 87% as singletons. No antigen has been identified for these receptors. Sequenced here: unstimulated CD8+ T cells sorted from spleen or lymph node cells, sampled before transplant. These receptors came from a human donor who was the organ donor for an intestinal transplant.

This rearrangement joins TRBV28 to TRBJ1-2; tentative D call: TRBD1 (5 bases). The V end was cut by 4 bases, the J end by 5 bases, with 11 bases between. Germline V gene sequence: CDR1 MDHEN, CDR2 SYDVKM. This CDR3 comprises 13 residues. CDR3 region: CASSSLTEYGYTF. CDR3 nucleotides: TGTGCCAGCAGTTCCTTGACAGAGTATGGCTACACCTTC.

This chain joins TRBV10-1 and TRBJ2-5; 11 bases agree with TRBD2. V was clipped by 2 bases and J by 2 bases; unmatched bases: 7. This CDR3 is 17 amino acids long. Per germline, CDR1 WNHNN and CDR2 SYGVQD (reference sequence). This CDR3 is CASSETPSGGLQETQYF. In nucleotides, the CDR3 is TGCGCCAGCAGTGAGACCCCTAGCGGGGGGTTGCAAGAGACCCAGTACTTC.

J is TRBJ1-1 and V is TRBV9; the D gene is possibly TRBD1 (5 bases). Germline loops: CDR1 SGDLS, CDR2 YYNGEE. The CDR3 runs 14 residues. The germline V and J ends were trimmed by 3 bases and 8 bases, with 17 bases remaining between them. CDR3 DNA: TGTGCCAGCAGCGGTGTGGGGAGGGACGTCGAAGCTTTCTTT. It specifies CASSGVGRDVEAFF.

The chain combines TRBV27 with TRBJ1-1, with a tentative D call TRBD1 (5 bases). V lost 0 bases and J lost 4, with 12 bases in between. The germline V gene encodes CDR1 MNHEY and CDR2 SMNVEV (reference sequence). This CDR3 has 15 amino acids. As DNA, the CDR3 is TGTGCCAGCAGTTTATCGGCGTGGGGGTCCACTGAAGCTTTCTTT. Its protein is CASSLSAWGSTEAFF.

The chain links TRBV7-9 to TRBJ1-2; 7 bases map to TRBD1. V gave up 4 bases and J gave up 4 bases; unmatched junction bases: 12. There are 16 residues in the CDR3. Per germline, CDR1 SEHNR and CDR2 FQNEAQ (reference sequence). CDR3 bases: TGTGCCAGCAGCTCACCAGGACAGGAAGTCAGCTATGGCTACACCTTC. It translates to CASSSPGQEVSYGYTF.

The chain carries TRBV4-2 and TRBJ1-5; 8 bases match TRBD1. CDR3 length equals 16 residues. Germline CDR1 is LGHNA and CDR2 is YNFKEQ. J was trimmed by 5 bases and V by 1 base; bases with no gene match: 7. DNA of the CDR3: TGTGCCAGCAGCCAAGGGCCCACAGGGGGGGATCAGCCCCAGCATTTT. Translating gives CASSQGPTGGDQPQHF.

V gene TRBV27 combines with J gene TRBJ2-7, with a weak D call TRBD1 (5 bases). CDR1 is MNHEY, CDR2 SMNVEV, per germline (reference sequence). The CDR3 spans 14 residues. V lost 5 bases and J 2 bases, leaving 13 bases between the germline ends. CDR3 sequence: CASSPTGPAYEQYF. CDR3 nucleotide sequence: TGTGCCAGCAGTCCTACAGGTCCCGCCTACGAGCAGTACTTC.

The CDR3 nucleotides read TGTGCCAGCAGTGTGACAGGGGGGAACACTGAAGCTTTCTTT. Amino acid sequence: CASSVTGGNTEAFF. The rearrangement joins TRBV6-1 to TRBJ1-1; TRBD1 matches 9 bases. Per germline, CDR1 MNHNS and CDR2 SASEGT. The CDR3 extends over 14 amino acids. The V and J ends lost 4 bases and 1 base, in that order; junction bases with no gene match: 1.

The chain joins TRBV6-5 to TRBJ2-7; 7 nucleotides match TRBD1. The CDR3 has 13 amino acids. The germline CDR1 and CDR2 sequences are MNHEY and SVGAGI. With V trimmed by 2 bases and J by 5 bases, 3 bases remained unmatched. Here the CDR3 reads CASSYTTGDEQYF. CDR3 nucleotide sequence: TGTGCCAGCAGTTACACCACAGGGGACGAGCAGTACTTC.

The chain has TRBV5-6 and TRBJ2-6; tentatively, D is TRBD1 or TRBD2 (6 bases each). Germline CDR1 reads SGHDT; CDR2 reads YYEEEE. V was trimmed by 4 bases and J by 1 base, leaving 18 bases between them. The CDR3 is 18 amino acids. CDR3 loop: CASSPRGAGRSGANVLTF. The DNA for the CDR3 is TGTGCCAGCAGCCCGAGGGGGGCAGGGCGATCTGGGGCCAACGTCCTGACTTTC.

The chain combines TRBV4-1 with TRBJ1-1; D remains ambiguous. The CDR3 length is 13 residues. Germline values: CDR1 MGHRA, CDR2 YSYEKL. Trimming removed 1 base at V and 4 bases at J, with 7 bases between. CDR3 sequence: CASSQVEGTEAFF. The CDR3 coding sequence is TGCGCCAGCAGCCAAGTGGAGGGCACTGAAGCTTTCTTT.

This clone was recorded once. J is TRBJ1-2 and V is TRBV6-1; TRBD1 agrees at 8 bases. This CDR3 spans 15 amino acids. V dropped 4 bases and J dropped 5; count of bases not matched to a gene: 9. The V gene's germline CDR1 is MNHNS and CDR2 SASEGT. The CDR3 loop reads CASSVDRTGWYGYTF. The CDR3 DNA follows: TGTGCCAGCAGTGTAGATCGGACAGGGTGGTATGGCTACACCTTC.

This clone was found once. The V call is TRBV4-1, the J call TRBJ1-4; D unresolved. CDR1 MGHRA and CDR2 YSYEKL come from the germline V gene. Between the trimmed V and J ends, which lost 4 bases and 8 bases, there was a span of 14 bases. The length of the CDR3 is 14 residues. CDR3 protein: CASSPYQVREKLFF. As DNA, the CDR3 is TGCGCCAGCAGCCCCTATCAGGTTAGGGAAAAACTGTTTTTT.

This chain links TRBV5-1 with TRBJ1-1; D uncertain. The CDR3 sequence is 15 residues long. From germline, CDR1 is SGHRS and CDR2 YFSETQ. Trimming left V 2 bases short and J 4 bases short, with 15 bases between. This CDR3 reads CASSFDSSLRTEAFF. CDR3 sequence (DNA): TGCGCCAGCAGCTTTGACTCTTCTCTTCGCACTGAAGCTTTCTTT. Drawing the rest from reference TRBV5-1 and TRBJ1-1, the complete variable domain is KAGVTQTPRYLIKTRGQQVTLSCSPISGHRSVSWYQQTPGQGLQFLFEYFSETQRNKGNFPGRFSGRQFSNSRSEMNVSTLELGDSALYLCASSFDSSLRTEAFFGQGTRLTVV.

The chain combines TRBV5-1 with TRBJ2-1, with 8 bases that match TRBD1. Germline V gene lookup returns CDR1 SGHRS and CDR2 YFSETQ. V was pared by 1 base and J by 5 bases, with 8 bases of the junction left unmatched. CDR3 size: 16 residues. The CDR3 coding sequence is TGCGCCAGCAGCTTGCTCGCACAGGGGGTAAACAATGAGCAGTTCTTC. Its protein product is CASSLLAQGVNNEQFF. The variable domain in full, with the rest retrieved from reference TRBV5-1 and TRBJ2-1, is KAGVTQTPRYLIKTRGQQVTLSCSPISGHRSVSWYQQTPGQGLQFLFEYFSETQRNKGNFPGRFSGRQFSNSRSEMNVSTLELGDSALYLCASSLLAQGVNNEQFFGPGTRLTVL.

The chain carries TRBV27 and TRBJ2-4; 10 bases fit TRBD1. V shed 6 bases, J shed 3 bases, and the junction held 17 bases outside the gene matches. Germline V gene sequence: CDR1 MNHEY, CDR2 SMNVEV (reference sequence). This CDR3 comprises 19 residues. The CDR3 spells CASSQTPFDRGLGKNIQYF. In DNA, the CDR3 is TGTGCCAGCAGCCAGACCCCATTCGACAGGGGGCTGGGCAAAAACATTCAGTACTTC.

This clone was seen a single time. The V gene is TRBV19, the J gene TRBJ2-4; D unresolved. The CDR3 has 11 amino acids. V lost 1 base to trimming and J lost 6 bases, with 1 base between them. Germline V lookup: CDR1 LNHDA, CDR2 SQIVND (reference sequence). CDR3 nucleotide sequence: TGTGCCAGTAGTATAGGAAACATTCAGTACTTC. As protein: CASSIGNIQYF.

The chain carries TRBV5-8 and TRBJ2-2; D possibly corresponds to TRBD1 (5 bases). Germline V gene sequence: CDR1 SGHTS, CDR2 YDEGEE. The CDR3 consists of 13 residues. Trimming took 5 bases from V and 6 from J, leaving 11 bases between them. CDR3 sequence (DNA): TGTGCCAGCAGTTTTCAGGGTGCCGGGGAGCTGTTTTTT. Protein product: CASSFQGAGELFF.

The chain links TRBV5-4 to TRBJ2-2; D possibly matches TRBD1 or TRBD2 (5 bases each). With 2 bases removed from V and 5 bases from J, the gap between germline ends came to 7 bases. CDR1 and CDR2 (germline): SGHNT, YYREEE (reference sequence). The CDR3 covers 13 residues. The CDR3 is CASSFEGTGELFF. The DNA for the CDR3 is TGTGCCAGCAGCTTTGAGGGGACCGGGGAGCTGTTTTTT.

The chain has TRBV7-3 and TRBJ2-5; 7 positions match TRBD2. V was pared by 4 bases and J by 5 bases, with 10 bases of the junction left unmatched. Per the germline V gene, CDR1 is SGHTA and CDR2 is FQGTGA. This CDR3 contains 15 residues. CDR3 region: CASSSSGLRWETQYF. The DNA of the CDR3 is TGTGCCAGCAGCTCCTCGGGACTACGATGGGAGACCCAGTACTTC. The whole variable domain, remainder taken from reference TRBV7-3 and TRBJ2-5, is GAGVSQTPSNKVTEKGKYVELRCDPISGHTALYWYRQSLGQGPEFLIYFQGTGAADDSGLPNDRFFAVRPEGSVSTLKIQRTERGDSAVYLCASSSSGLRWETQYFGPGTRLLVL.

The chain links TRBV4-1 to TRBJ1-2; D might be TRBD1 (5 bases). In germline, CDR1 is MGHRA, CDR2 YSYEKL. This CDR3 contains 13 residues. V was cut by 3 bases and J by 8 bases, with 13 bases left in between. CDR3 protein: CASSHRALGGYTF. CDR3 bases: TGCGCCAGCAGCCACAGGGCCTTGGGAGGCTACACCTTC.

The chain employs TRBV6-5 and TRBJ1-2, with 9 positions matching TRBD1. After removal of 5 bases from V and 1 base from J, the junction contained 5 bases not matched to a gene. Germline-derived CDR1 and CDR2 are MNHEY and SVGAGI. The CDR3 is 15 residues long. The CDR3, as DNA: TGTGCCAGCAGTACGGGACAGGGCCTTAACTATGGCTACACCTTC. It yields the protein CASSTGQGLNYGYTF.

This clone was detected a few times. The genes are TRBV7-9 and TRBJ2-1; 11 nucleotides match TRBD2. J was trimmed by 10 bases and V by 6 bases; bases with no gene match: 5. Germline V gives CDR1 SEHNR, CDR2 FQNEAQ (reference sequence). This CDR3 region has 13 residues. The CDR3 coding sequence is TGTGCCAGCAGGTCCCTAGCGGGGGGCGAGCAGTTCTTC. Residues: CASRSLAGGEQFF.

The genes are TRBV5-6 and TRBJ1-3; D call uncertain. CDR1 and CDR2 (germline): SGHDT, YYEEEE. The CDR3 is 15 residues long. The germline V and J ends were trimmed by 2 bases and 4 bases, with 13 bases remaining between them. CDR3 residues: CASSFGVLRGNTIYF. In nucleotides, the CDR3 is TGTGCCAGCAGCTTCGGGGTTTTACGCGGAAACACCATATATTTT.

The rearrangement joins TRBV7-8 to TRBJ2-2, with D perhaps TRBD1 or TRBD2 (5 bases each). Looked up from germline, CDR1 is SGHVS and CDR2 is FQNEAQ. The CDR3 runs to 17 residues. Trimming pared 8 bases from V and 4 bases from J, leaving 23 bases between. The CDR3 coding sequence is TGTGCCAGCCTTTGGGGACCTCAAAAAGGGGCCACCGGGGAGCTGTTTTTT. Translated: CASLWGPQKGATGELFF. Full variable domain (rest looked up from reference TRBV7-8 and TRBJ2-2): GAGVSQSPRYKVAKRGQDVALRCDPISGHVSLFWYQQALGQGPEFLTYFQNEAQLDKSGLPSDRFFAERPEGSVSTLKIQRTQQEDSAVYLCASLWGPQKGATGELFFGEGSRLTVL.

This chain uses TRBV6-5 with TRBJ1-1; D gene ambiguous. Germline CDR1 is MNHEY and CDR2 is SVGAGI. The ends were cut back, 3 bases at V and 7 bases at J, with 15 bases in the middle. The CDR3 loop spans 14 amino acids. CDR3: CASSYNEAANEAFF. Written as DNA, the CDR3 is TGTGCCAGCAGTTATAATGAGGCAGCCAATGAAGCTTTCTTT.

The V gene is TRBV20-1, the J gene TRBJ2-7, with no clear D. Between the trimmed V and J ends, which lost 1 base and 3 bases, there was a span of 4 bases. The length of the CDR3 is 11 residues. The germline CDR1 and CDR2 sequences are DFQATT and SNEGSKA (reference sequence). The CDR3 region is CSARGVYEQYF. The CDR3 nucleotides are TGCAGTGCTAGAGGGGTCTACGAGCAGTACTTC.

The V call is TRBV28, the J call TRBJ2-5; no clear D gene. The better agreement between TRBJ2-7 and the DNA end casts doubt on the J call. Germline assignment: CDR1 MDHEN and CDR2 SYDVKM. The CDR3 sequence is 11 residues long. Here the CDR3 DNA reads TGTGCCAGCAGTCCCCTCCACGAGCAGTACTTC. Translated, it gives CASSPLHEQYF.

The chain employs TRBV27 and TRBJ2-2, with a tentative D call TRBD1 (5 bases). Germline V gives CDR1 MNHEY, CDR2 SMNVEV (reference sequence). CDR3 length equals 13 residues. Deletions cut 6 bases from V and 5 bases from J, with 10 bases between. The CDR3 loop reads CASRRGGTGELFF. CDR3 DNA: TGTGCCAGCAGAAGGGGTGGGACCGGGGAGCTGTTTTTT.

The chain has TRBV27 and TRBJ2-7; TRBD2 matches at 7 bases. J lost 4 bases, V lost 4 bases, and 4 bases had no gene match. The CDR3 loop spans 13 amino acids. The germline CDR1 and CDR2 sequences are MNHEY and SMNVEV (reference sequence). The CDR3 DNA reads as TGTGCCAGCAGTTCGGGCGGGGGATACGAGCAGTACTTC. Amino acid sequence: CASSSGGGYEQYF.

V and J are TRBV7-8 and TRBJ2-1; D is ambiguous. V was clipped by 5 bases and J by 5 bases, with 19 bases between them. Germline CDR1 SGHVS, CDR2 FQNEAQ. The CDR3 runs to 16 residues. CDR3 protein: CASSPWTTARNNEQFF. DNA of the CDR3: TGTGCCAGCAGCCCCTGGACCACCGCAAGGAACAATGAGCAGTTCTTC.

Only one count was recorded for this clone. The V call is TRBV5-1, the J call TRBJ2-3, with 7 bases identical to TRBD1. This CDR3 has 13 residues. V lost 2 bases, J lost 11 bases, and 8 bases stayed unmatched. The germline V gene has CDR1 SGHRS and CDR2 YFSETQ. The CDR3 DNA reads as TGCGCCAGCAGCTTCGAACCTTCAGGGGGGCAGTATTTT. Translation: CASSFEPSGGQYF.